These 23 T cell receptor beta chains were sequenced from one sample in a study of blood T cells in healthy people across ages. PCR was performed a second time for 7 to 11 cycles using a sample-barcoded 5' primer and a J-beta primer mix. TCRdb redid the calling of the 5' RACE reads with MiXCR, one entry per CDR3 protein. The sample has fewer than 750,000 distinct CDR3 sequences, around half seen once. Sequencing was performed on blood. All receptors come from a man of 80 years or more in good health.

This clonotype was observed a handful of times. The chain joins TRBV7-2 to TRBJ1-2; D is unresolved. Trimming removed 6 bases from V and 4 bases from J, with 6 bases in between. Germline V gene lookup returns CDR1 SGHTA and CDR2 FQGNSA. The CDR3 totals 11 residues. The CDR3 reads CASREGYGYTF. The CDR3 DNA is TGTGCCAGCAGAGAGGGCTATGGCTACACCTTC.

V and J are TRBV6-2 or TRBV6-3 and TRBJ1-5; perhaps TRBD1 as D (5 bases). The V gene lost 0 bases and the J gene lost 5 bases, with 8 bases spanning the gap. CDR1 and CDR2 from the germline V gene are MNHEY and SVGEGT. This CDR3 contains 14 residues. Written as DNA, the CDR3 is TGTGCCAGCAGTTACTCCAGGGACGATCAGCCCCAGCATTTT. Translated: CASSYSRDDQPQHF.

As regards this clonotype: The junction does not match germline at one end; this may be a read error. V usage is TRBV6-6 and J usage is TRBJ2-3; no definite D call. Germline-derived CDR1 and CDR2 are MNHNY and SVGAGI (reference sequence). This CDR3 contains 11 residues. This CDR3 reads CTSSYADTQYF. Written as DNA, the CDR3 is TGTACCAGCAGTTATGCAGATACACAGTATTTT.

V is TRBV6-8 and J is TRBJ2-5; tentatively, D is TRBD2 (6 bases). V was shortened by 7 bases and J by 2 bases, with 14 bases between the two germline ends. The CDR3 loop spans 14 amino acids. Germline CDR1 reads MNHGY; CDR2 reads SAAAGT. Here the CDR3 reads CASKPGLAQETQYF. For the CDR3, the DNA is TGTGCCAGCAAGCCGGGACTTGCACAAGAGACCCAGTACTTC.

This clonotype was seen just once. The rearrangement uses TRBV20-1 and TRBJ2-4; TRBD2 aligns across 8 bases. V trimming: 3 bases; J trimming: 2 bases; junction bases outside the gene matches: 9. In germline, CDR1 is DFQATT, CDR2 SNEGSKA (reference sequence). CDR3 length equals 16 residues. CDR3 region: CSASQASGLSKNIQYF. The CDR3 DNA reads TGCAGTGCTAGCCAGGCTAGCGGGCTCTCCAAAAACATTCAGTACTTC.

This chain uses TRBV5-1 with TRBJ2-3; 11 positions agree with TRBD2. The CDR3 is 18 amino acids. CDR1 is SGHRS, CDR2 YFSETQ, per germline. With 0 bases clipped from V and 7 bases from J, the junction kept 13 bases outside the gene matches. In DNA, the CDR3 is TGCGCCAGCAGCTTGGGGCGGTCACTAGCGGGAGTGAGGAATACGCAGTATTTT. Its protein product is CASSLGRSLAGVRNTQYF.

This chain uses TRBV7-2 with TRBJ2-3; 10 nucleotides line up with TRBD2. Looked up from germline, CDR1 is SGHTA and CDR2 is FQGNSA. The junction had 10 bases not matched to a gene; V was cut back by 4 bases and J by 6 bases. The CDR3 is 16 amino acids. The CDR3 loop is CASSSNLAGGADTQYF. DNA of the CDR3: TGTGCCAGCAGCTCCAATTTAGCGGGAGGAGCGGATACGCAGTATTTT. Using reference TRBV7-2 and TRBJ2-3 for the parts outside the CDR3, the full variable domain is GAGVSQSPSNKVTEKGKDVELRCDPISGHTALYWYRQSLGQGLEFLIYFQGNSAPDKSGLPSDRFSAERTGGSVSTLTIQRTQQEDSAVYLCASSSNLAGGADTQYFGPGTRLTVL.

There are many counts of this clonotype. This chain connects TRBV6-5 to TRBJ1-5; 11 positions match TRBD1. Germline V gives CDR1 MNHEY, CDR2 SVGAGI. With 2 bases clipped from V and 7 bases from J, the junction kept 13 bases outside the gene matches. The CDR3 consists of 18 residues. The CDR3 here is CASSYPYPGTGGWQPQHF. CDR3 nucleotides: TGTGCCAGCAGTTACCCGTACCCCGGGACAGGGGGTTGGCAGCCCCAGCATTTT.

This clonotype was counted between two and nine times. The chain employs TRBV9 and TRBJ2-1; D unclear. This CDR3 is 13 amino acids long. Germline values: CDR1 SGDLS, CDR2 YYNGEE. The V end was cut by 1 base, the J end by 10 bases, with 12 bases between. Written as DNA, the CDR3 is TGTGCCAGCAGCGTAAGTCCGGATGAGGAGCAGTTCTTC. It codes for CASSVSPDEEQFF.

This clonotype was seen a handful of times. V gene TRBV29-1 combines with J gene TRBJ1-2; D remains ambiguous. In germline, CDR1 is SQVTM, CDR2 ANQGSEA. The CDR3 has 11 amino acids. Trimming took off 4 bases at V and 2 bases at J, with 5 bases between the two ends. The CDR3 loop reads CSVAKNYGYTF. The CDR3 DNA follows: TGCAGCGTTGCGAAGAACTATGGCTACACCTTC.

The J gene is TRBJ1-2, the V gene TRBV29-1, with TRBD1 identical over 7 bases. The V gene's germline CDR1 is SQVTM and CDR2 ANQGSEA. The CDR3 covers 16 residues. Trimming cost V 2 bases and J 0 bases; bases outside gene matches: 9. The DNA for the CDR3 is TGCAGCGTTGAAACCCCAAGGACAGGAGCTAACTATGGCTACACCTTC. It translates to CSVETPRTGANYGYTF.

This clonotype was found many times. V gene TRBV4-2 combines with J gene TRBJ2-1, with D perhaps given as TRBD1 or TRBD2 (7 bases each). Trimming cost V 0 bases and J 1 base, with 10 bases left between them. This CDR3 spans 16 amino acids. Germline V gene data show CDR1 as LGHNA and CDR2 as YNFKEQ. The CDR3, as DNA: TGTGCCAGCAGCCAAGATCAGGGGGGGTCCTACAATGAGCAGTTCTTC. Translating it yields CASSQDQGGSYNEQFF.

This rearrangement joins TRBV5-1 to TRBJ2-1, with a possible D match to TRBD1 (6 bases). This CDR3 spans 17 amino acids. Trimming took off 0 bases at V and 7 bases at J, with 20 bases between the two ends. The V gene's germline CDR1 is SGHRS and CDR2 YFSETQ. Written as DNA, the CDR3 is TGCGCCAGCAGCTTGGTGGGCCCGTCAACAGGGAAAAATGAGCAGTTCTTC. Protein sequence: CASSLVGPSTGKNEQFF.

This clonotype was counted many times. V gene TRBV29-1 combines with J gene TRBJ2-1, with D perhaps matching TRBD2 (5 bases). Looked up from germline, CDR1 is SQVTM and CDR2 is ANQGSEA. Deletions cut 0 bases from V and 4 bases from J, with 16 bases between. This CDR3 has 16 residues. DNA of the CDR3: TGCAGCGTTGAAGATCCTCTAGCAAGGAGGTACAATGAGCAGTTCTTC. It is translated as CSVEDPLARRYNEQFF.

This clonotype was seen a handful of times. The chain uses TRBV3-1 and TRBJ2-3, with 10 bases fitting TRBD2. Per the germline V gene, CDR1 is LGHDT and CDR2 is YNNKEL (reference sequence). CDR3 size: 18 residues. V was clipped by 3 bases and J by 0 bases; unmatched bases: 9. This CDR3 reads CASSQDGASGGSTDTQYF. In DNA, the CDR3 is TGTGCCAGCAGCCAGGACGGGGCTAGCGGGGGTAGCACAGATACGCAGTATTTT.

V gene TRBV5-1 combines with J gene TRBJ2-7, with TRBD1 identical over 7 bases. The length of the CDR3 is 17 residues. With V trimmed by 0 bases and J by 4 bases, 13 bases remained unmatched. Germline V lookup: CDR1 SGHRS, CDR2 YFSETQ. The DNA for the CDR3 is TGCGCCAGCAGCTTGGATGGGACAGCTGCCACGTTATACGAGCAGTACTTC. The encoded protein is CASSLDGTAATLYEQYF.

The chain carries TRBV7-2 and TRBJ1-4; D is unresolved. This CDR3 region has 14 residues. The V and J ends lost 1 base and 4 bases respectively, with 7 bases between them. CDR1 is SGHTA, CDR2 FQGNSA, per germline. CDR3 DNA sequence: TGTGCCAGCAGCTTAGGACCAGTTAATGAAAAACTGTTTTTT. This gives the protein CASSLGPVNEKLFF.

The chain carries TRBV6-6 and TRBJ2-7, with D unresolved. The assigned J gene may be wrong: the sequence end matches TRBJ2-5 better. The CDR3 covers 11 residues. Germline assignment: CDR1 MNHNY and CDR2 SVGAGI (reference sequence). In DNA, the CDR3 is TGTGCCAGCAGGGAGAGTGGGACCCAGTACTTC. Its translation: CASRESGTQYF.

The genes are TRBV4-3 and TRBJ2-5; 11 bases map to TRBD1. With 1 base clipped from V and 0 bases from J, the junction kept 4 bases outside the gene matches. CDR3 size: 17 residues. Per germline, CDR1 LGHNA and CDR2 YSLEER. The CDR3 DNA reads as TGCGCCAGCAGCCAAGTCCCGGACAGGGGGCACCAAGAGACCCAGTACTTC. Residues: CASSQVPDRGHQETQYF.

The rearrangement links TRBV7-8 to TRBJ2-3, with TRBD2 as a possible D gene (6 bases). The CDR3 runs 14 residues. Germline V gene lookup returns CDR1 SGHVS and CDR2 FQNEAQ. Trimming took off 5 bases at V and 4 bases at J, with 13 bases between the two ends. The CDR3 loop reads CASSAWRGSDTQYF. The CDR3 nucleotides read TGTGCCAGCAGCGCTTGGAGGGGCTCAGATACGCAGTATTTT.

This clonotype was seen only once. V and J are TRBV5-5 and TRBJ1-5; a possible D gene is TRBD1 (5 bases). The CDR3 length is 15 residues. Germline V CDR1 and CDR2: SGHKS, YYEKEE (reference sequence). V lost 1 base and J lost 4, with 12 bases in between. CDR3 bases: TGTGCCAGCAGCTTGTCGGGACGGACGAATCAGCCCCAGCATTTT. It specifies CASSLSGRTNQPQHF.

Ten or more counts support this clonotype. V gene TRBV13 combines with J gene TRBJ2-5; D is possibly TRBD2 (6 bases). Per germline, CDR1 PRHDT and CDR2 FYEKMQ (reference sequence). Trimming shortened V by 4 bases and J by 5 bases, and 11 bases separated the two germline ends. The CDR3 consists of 13 residues. The CDR3 sequence is CASSSPRGETQYF. In DNA form, the CDR3 reads TGTGCCAGCAGCTCCCCTCGGGGGGAGACCCAGTACTTC. The whole variable domain, filled in from reference TRBV13 and TRBJ2-5, reads AAGVIQSPRHLIKEKRETATLKCYPIPRHDTVYWYQQGPGQDPQFLISFYEKMQSDKGSIPDRFSAQQFSDYHSELNMSSLELGDSALYFCASSSPRGETQYFGPGTRLLVL.

The J gene is TRBJ2-2, the V gene TRBV6-5; perhaps TRBD2 as D (5 bases). CDR1 and CDR2 (germline): MNHEY, SVGAGI. There are 15 residues in the CDR3. V gave up 3 bases and J gave up 6 bases, with 14 bases separating them. The CDR3 spells CASSYEGPPAGELFF. Here the CDR3 DNA reads TGTGCCAGCAGTTATGAGGGCCCCCCGGCCGGGGAGCTGTTTTTT.